Listed below are T cell receptor beta chains from one sample, sequenced in a study of control samples from healthy donors and cancer patients. Libraries were prepared by immunoSEQ multiplex PCR; TCRdb keeps only in-frame clonotypes and omits some of them. The table shows 70,000 to 80,000 clones, with about nine tenths occurring only once. The specimen sequenced was PBMCs. The receptors here all came from a woman aged 45 to 65 with colorectal cancer. The CDR3 runs from the conserved cysteine through the conserved F or W. The D gene is left open where the match is weak. The size of a clone is reported for some rows only, either as once, few or many, or as a class for expanded clones.

cdr3_aa cdr3_nt j_call cdr3_length clone_size d_call v_call
CASRREGGNTEAFF TGTGCCAGCAGGCGTGAGGGAGGGAACACTGAAGCTTTCTTT TRBJ1-1 14 once - TRBV6-5
CASGGQGSGNTIYF TGTGCCAGCGGGGGGCAGGGCTCGGGAAACACCATATATTTT TRBJ1-3 14 - - TRBV6-5
CASSTIDTQNTGELFF TGTGCCAGCAGTACCATCGACACCCAAAACACCGGGGAGCTGTTTTTT TRBJ2-2 16 - - TRBV27
CASSQGRDYGYTF TGTGCCAGCAGTCAGGGGAGGGACTATGGCTACACCTTC TRBJ1-2 13 - - TRBV6-5
CASSVGLAGGTDTQYF TGTGCCAGCAGCGTAGGACTAGCGGGAGGGACAGATACGCAGTATTTT TRBJ2-3 16 - TRBD2 TRBV9
CASSEYGATGSSNQPQHF TGTGCCAGCAGCGAGTATGGGGCGACAGGGTCCAGCAATCAGCCCCAGCATTTT TRBJ1-5 18 - TRBD1 TRBV7-8
CASSPMSPRNTGELFF TGTGCCAGCTCACCAATGAGTCCGCGGAACACCGGGGAGCTGTTTTTT TRBJ2-2 16 - - TRBV18
CASSGQGGQPQHF TGTGCCAGCAGTGGACAGGGAGGTCAGCCCCAGCATTTT TRBJ1-5 13 - TRBD1 TRBV25-1
CASSFGTLLNYGYTF TGTGCCAGCAGCTTTGGGACCCTTCTAAACTATGGCTACACCTTC TRBJ1-2 15 - - TRBV5-8
CAWSVDPGITNTEAFF TGTGCCTGGAGTGTAGATCCAGGGATCACTAACACTGAAGCTTTCTTT TRBJ1-1 16 once - TRBV30
CASSQTQGRVAKNIQYF TGCGCCAGCAGCCAGACACAGGGGAGAGTAGCCAAAAACATTCAGTACTTC TRBJ2-4 17 - TRBD1 TRBV4-1
CASSNQGSNTEAFF TGTGCCAGTAGTAATCAGGGTTCGAACACTGAAGCTTTCTTT TRBJ1-1 14 - - TRBV19
CASSPGRPAGTDTQYF TGTGCCAGCTCACCAGGGCGCCCCGCGGGGACAGATACGCAGTATTTT TRBJ2-3 16 - - TRBV18
CASSTGRQNYGYTF TGCGCCAGCAGCACGGGACGCCAAAACTATGGCTACACCTTC TRBJ1-2 14 once - TRBV5-1
CASSLDRKGRENTEAFF TGTGCCAGCAGCTTAGATAGGAAAGGACGGGAGAACACTGAAGCTTTCTTT TRBJ1-1 17 - - TRBV11-2
CASSQDPGADNSPLHF TGCGCCAGCAGCCAAGATCCCGGGGCAGACAATTCACCCCTCCACTTT TRBJ1-6 16 - - TRBV4-3
CASSPNEGDQPQHF TGTGCCAGCAGTCCTAACGAAGGGGATCAGCCCCAGCATTTT TRBJ1-5 14 - - TRBV6-6
CASETGSGAGNTIYF TGTGCCAGCGAAACAGGGTCTGGAGCTGGAAACACCATATATTTT TRBJ1-3 15 - - TRBV6-5
CAAAGSSYGYTF TGTGCCGCAGCAGGGTCGAGCTATGGCTACACCTTC TRBJ1-2 12 - - TRBV19
CASSLDGSLRGYTF TGTGCCAGCAGCTTAGACGGCAGCTTGAGGGGCTACACCTTC TRBJ1-2 14 - - TRBV7-2
CASTARGRNTEAFF TGTGCCAGCACCGCTAGGGGGCGCAACACTGAAGCTTTCTTT TRBJ1-1 14 - TRBD1 TRBV27
CATGIERGTEAFF TGTGCCACAGGGATAGAACGGGGGACTGAAGCTTTCTTT TRBJ1-1 13 medium-sized - TRBV7-8
CATSDFTAGDTQYF TGTGCCACCAGTGATTTTACAGCAGGAGATACGCAGTATTTT TRBJ2-3 14 few - TRBV24-1
CASSVAGGSQETQYF TGTGCCAGCAGCGTAGCGGGGGGTTCCCAAGAGACCCAGTACTTC TRBJ2-5 15 - TRBD2 TRBV9
CASSTGFVDEKLFF TGTGCCAGCAGCACAGGGTTTGTCGATGAAAAACTGTTTTTT TRBJ1-4 14 - - TRBV7-9
CASSLPTVNQPQHF TGTGCCAGCAGTCTCCCTACCGTGAATCAGCCCCAGCATTTT TRBJ1-5 14 once - TRBV28
CASSQLTGGAKNIQYF TGTGCCAGCAGCCAGCTGACGGGGGGGGCCAAAAACATTCAGTACTTC TRBJ2-4 16 - TRBD2 TRBV3-1/TRBV3-2
CASSPKRPDRDKNIQYF TGTGCCAGCAGCCCCAAGAGGCCCGACAGAGACAAAAACATTCAGTACTTC TRBJ2-4 17 - - TRBV14
CASKVNTEAFF TGCGCCAGCAAGGTGAACACTGAAGCTTTCTTT TRBJ1-1 11 few - TRBV4-1
CASSELMGLNTEAFF TGTGCCAGCAGTGAATTAATGGGCTTGAACACTGAAGCTTTCTTT TRBJ1-1 15 - - TRBV2
CASSLKVAPNTGELFF TGTGCCAGCAGTTTAAAGGTAGCGCCGAACACCGGGGAGCTGTTTTTT TRBJ2-2 16 - - TRBV28
CASSPRGTVNTGELFF TGTGCCAGCAGTCCGAGGGGAACGGTGAACACCGGGGAGCTGTTTTTT TRBJ2-2 16 - - TRBV27
CASSLGLGTNYGYTF TGTGCCAGCAGCTTGGGACTGGGAACTAACTATGGCTACACCTTC TRBJ1-2 15 once - TRBV5-5
CAWSRTSDNEQFF TGTGCCTGGAGCCGGACTAGCGACAATGAGCAGTTCTTC TRBJ2-1 13 - TRBD2 TRBV30
CASSLRDRIGDLFF TGTGCCAGCAGTTTAAGGGACAGGATTGGGGATCTGTTTTTT TRBJ1-4 14 - TRBD1 TRBV28
CASSYPTGRVNTEAFF TGTGCCAGCAGTTACCCTACGGGACGGGTGAACACTGAAGCTTTCTTT TRBJ1-1 16 - - TRBV6-2/TRBV6-3
CASSVGLAGDGELFF TGTGCCAGCAGCGTAGGCCTAGCGGGGGACGGGGAGCTGTTTTTT TRBJ2-2 15 - TRBD2 TRBV9
CAWSAGTSWDLAGELFF TGTGCCTGGAGTGCCGGGACTAGCTGGGATTTAGCCGGGGAGCTGTTTTTT TRBJ2-2 17 once TRBD2 TRBV30
CASSQDHYEKLFF TGTGCCAGCAGCCAAGACCATTATGAAAAACTGTTTTTT TRBJ1-4 13 - - TRBV4-2
CASSLDRRNTGELFF TGTGCCAGCAGCTTGGACAGGCGGAACACCGGGGAGCTGTTTTTT TRBJ2-2 15 once - TRBV5-6
CATSRDSNEQFF TGTGCCACCAGCAGAGATTCAAATGAGCAGTTCTTC TRBJ2-1 12 few - TRBV15
CASSGTGSVNTEAFF TGTGCCAGCAGCGGAACAGGGTCTGTGAACACTGAAGCTTTCTTT TRBJ1-1 15 - - TRBV9
CASSREGETQYF TGTGCCAGTAGTCGAGAGGGGGAGACCCAGTACTTC TRBJ2-5 12 - - TRBV19
CASSSLSTTNEKLFF TGTGCCAGCAGTTCGCTGAGTACAACTAATGAAAAACTGTTTTTT TRBJ1-4 15 once - TRBV6-5
CASSLLRSDYGYTF TGTGCCAGCAGCTTACTGCGTTCGGACTATGGCTACACCTTC TRBJ1-2 14 - - TRBV7-2
CASLALAGEGDTQYF TGTGCCAGCCTCGCGCTAGCGGGGGAGGGCGATACGCAGTATTTT TRBJ2-3 15 - TRBD2 TRBV27